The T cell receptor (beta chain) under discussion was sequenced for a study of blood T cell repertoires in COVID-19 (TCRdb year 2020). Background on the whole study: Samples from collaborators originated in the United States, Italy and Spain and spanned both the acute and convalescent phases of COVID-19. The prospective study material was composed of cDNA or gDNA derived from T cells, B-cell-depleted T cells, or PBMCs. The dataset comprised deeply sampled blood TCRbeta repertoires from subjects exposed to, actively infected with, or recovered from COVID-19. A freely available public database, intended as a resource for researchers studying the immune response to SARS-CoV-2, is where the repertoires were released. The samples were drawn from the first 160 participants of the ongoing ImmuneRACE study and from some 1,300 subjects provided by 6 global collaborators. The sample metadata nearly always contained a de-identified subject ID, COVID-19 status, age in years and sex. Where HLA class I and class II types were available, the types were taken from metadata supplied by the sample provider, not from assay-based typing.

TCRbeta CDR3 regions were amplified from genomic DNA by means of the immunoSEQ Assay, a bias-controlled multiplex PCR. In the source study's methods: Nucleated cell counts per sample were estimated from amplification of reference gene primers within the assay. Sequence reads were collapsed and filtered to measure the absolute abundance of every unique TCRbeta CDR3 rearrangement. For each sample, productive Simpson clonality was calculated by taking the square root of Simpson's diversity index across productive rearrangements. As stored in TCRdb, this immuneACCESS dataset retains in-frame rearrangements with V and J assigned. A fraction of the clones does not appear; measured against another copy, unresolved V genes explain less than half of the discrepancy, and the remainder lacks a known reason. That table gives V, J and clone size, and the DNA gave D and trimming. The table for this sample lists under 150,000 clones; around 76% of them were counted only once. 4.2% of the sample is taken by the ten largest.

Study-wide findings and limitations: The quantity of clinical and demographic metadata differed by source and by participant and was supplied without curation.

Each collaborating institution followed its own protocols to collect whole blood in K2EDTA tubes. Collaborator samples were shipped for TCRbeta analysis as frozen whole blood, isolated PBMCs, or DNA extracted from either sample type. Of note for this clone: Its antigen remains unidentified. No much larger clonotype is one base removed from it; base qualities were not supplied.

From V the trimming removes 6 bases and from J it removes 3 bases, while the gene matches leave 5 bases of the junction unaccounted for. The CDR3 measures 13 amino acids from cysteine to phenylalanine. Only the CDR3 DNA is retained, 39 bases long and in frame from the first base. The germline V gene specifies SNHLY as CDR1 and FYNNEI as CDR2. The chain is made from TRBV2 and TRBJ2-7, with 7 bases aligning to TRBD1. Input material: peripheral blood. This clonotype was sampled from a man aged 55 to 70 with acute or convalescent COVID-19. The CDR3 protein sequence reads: CASRGTEHYEQYF. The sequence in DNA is TGTGCCAGCAGGGGGACAGAACACTACGAGCAGTACTTC.